The clone carrying this T cell receptor (beta chain) was counted a single time. These data come from a study of blood T cell repertoires in COVID-19. Germline loops: CDR1 MNHEY, CDR2 SVGAGI. This CDR3 region has 16 residues. Trimming removed 4 bases from V and 0 bases from J, with 16 bases in between. The assay was immunoSEQ multiplex PCR, and TCRdb's table has in-frame clones only and misses some. The data contain under 300,000 clones, approximately 84% of them seen just once; the ten biggest clones take up roughly 1.5%. The receptor was isolated from a human donor with COVID-19, enrolled during active disease. The donor label of this sample is uncertain. The gene calls are TRBV6-5 and TRBJ2-7; D is unresolved. Sequenced: peripheral blood. As DNA, the CDR3 is TGTGCCAGCAGTTTCTACCCCGGGTCCTCCTCCTACGAGCAGTACTTC. Its protein is CASSFYPGSSSYEQYF.